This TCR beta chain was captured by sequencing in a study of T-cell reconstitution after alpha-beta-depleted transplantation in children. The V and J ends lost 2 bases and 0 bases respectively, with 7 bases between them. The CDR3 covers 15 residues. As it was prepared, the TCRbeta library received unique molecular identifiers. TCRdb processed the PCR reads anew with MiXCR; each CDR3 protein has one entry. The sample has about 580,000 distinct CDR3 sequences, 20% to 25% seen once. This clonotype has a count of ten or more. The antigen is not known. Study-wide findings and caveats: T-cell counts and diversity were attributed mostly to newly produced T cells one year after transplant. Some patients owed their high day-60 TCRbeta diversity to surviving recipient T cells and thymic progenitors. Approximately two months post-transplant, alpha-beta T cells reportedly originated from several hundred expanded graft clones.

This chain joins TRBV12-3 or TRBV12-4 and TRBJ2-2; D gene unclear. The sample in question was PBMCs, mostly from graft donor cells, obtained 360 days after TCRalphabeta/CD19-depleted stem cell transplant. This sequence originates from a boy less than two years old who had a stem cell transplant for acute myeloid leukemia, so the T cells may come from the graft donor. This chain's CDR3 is CASSLRAPNTGELFF. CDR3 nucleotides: TGTGCCAGCAGTTTAAGGGCCCCGAACACCGGGGAGCTGTTTTTT.